This note documents a single TCR beta chain sequence. The sample belongs to a study of shared clonotypes between healthy human individuals. Study summary: The study enrolled a couple of women and a few men aged 18 to 49.

This table comes from immunoSEQ multiplex PCR, and its TCRdb copy is limited to in-frame clones, with some not included. The data show roughly 2,300,000 clones, less than 95% seen once. CDR1 is SGHNT, CDR2 YENEEA, per germline. CDR3 length: 15 amino acids. V dropped 6 bases and J dropped 2 bases, with 17 bases sitting between them. This sequence joins TRBV11-3 and TRBJ2-7; tentatively, D is TRBD1 or TRBD2 (5 bases each). Material for sequencing was naive CD4+ T cells from PBMCs. Subset denoted: CD45RA+ positively selected. The clonotype was recovered from a young man in good health. Some clones in this sample may be carry-over from other donors' samples. CDR3 region: CASRPPGTLAYEQYF. CDR3 nucleotide sequence: TGTGCCAGCAGACCGCCCGGGACCCTGGCCTACGAGCAGTACTTC.